These T cell receptor beta chains were read from a single sample in a study of shared clonotypes between healthy human individuals. The method was immunoSEQ multiplex PCR; TCRdb's version includes in-frame clones alone and lacks a portion of them. The sample lists roughly 2 million clones, almost 96% occurring once. The sequencing input was naive CD4+ T cells sorted from blood. The receptor source for this set is a man aged 18-30 years in good health. CDR3s include the opening cysteine and the closing phenylalanine or tryptophan. D genes are given only for firm matches. Only part of the rows carry a size: once, few, many, or a class if the clone is expanded.

J gene	clone size	V gene	D gene	CDR3 DNA	CDR3 protein
TRBJ1-3	-	TRBV21-1	-	TGTGCCAGCAGCAAAGGAGTAGTCGCAGGCTCTGGAAACACCATATATTTT	CASSKGVVAGSGNTIYF
TRBJ2-2	-	TRBV6-4	TRBD2	TGTGCCAGCAGAGATAGCGGGAGCGCCGGGGAGCTGTTTTTT	CASRDSGSAGELFF
TRBJ1-2	-	TRBV10-3	-	TGTGCCATCAGTGAGTCGGAGGTCGTCAGGGGATATGGCTACACCTTC	CAISESEVVRGYGYTF
TRBJ2-5	-	TRBV6-1	-	TGTGCCAGCAGTAAAATAAATGAACGGGGGACCCAGTACTTC	CASSKINERGTQYF
TRBJ2-3	-	TRBV29-1	-	TGCAGCGTTGAACCACTAGGAAAGGGGGATACGCAGTATTTT	CSVEPLGKGDTQYF
TRBJ1-4	-	TRBV6-5	-	TGTGCCAGCAGTAGGGGACAAGCCCCTAATGAAAAACTGTTTTTT	CASSRGQAPNEKLFF
TRBJ2-2	-	TRBV9	-	TGTGCCAGCAGCCCACTACGCGCGCAGAACACCGGGGAGCTGTTTTTT	CASSPLRAQNTGELFF
TRBJ1-4	once	TRBV2	-	TGTGCCAGCAGTGTTCAGGGAGGGAAACTGTTTTTT	CASSVQGGKLFF
TRBJ2-1	-	TRBV14	-	TGTGCCAGCAGCCATGAAGGGGAGAATGAGCAGTTCTTC	CASSHEGENEQFF
TRBJ2-2	-	TRBV4-2	TRBD2	TGTGCCAGCAGCCAAGCTAGCGGGGGGACCGGGGAGCTGTTTTTT	CASSQASGGTGELFF
TRBJ2-7	-	TRBV10-1	-	TGCGCCAGCAGTGAGTCCGGCGGCTCTTCCTACGAGCAGTACTTC	CASSESGGSSYEQYF
TRBJ2-5	-	TRBV5-1	-	TGCGCCAGCAGCTTTAGCGGCGGGGACCAAGAGACCCAGTACTTC	CASSFSGGDQETQYF
TRBJ1-5	once	TRBV30	TRBD1	TGTGCCTACGGGTCAGGGACAGGGTTCACCTCAGGCGGCAATCAGCCCCAGCATTTT	CAYGSGTGFTSGGNQPQHF
TRBJ2-3	-	TRBV2	-	TGTGCCAGCAGTGGAGGAGGTCAGCCCACAGATACGCAGTATTTT	CASSGGGQPTDTQYF
TRBJ1-2	-	TRBV28	-	TGTGCCAGCAGTTTATTACCCGGGCAAAACTATGGCTACACCTTC	CASSLLPGQNYGYTF
TRBJ1-2	-	TRBV18	-	TGTGCCAGCTCACCACAGGACTATGGCTACACCTTC	CASSPQDYGYTF
TRBJ2-7	once	TRBV5-1	TRBD1	TGCGCCAGCAGCTCAACGACAGGGACCTACGAGCAGTACTTC	CASSSTTGTYEQYF
TRBJ1-2	-	TRBV2	TRBD1	TGTGCCAGCAGAGACAGGGACTGGCATGGCTACACCTTC	CASRDRDWHGYTF
TRBJ1-5	-	TRBV6-1	-	TGTGCCAGCAGTGACCCTAACCGGGACCCCAGGGGTGGTCAGCCCCAGCATTTT	CASSDPNRDPRGGQPQHF
TRBJ1-5	-	TRBV5-6	-	TGTGCCAGCAGCTTCGGGATCTTTGATCAGCCCCAGCATTTT	CASSFGIFDQPQHF
TRBJ2-2	-	TRBV2	-	TGTGCCAGCAACAGAAGGAGGGGGAACACCGGGGAGCTGTTTTTT	CASNRRRGNTGELFF
TRBJ2-1	-	TRBV6-6	TRBD2	TGTGCCAGCAGTTTTAGCGGGCCCTCCTACAATGAGCAGTTCTTC	CASSFSGPSYNEQFF
TRBJ2-7	-	TRBV6-4	TRBD1	TGTGCCAGCAGTGAATATCAGGGGGCCTCCTACGAGCAGTACTTC	CASSEYQGASYEQYF
TRBJ1-2	-	TRBV2	TRBD1	TGTGCCAGCGGAAGGGACAGCGCTACTACTTCCTATGGCTACACCTTC	CASGRDSATTSYGYTF
TRBJ1-2	-	TRBV2	TRBD1	TGTGCCAGCAGTGTCGGGACAGGGCGAGGCTACACCTTC	CASSVGTGRGYTF
TRBJ1-1	-	TRBV29-1	-	TGCAGCGTTTGGCAAGGCACTGAAGCTTTCTTT	CSVWQGTEAFF
TRBJ1-2	-	TRBV6-5	-	TGTGCCAGCAGTTCCTCGACTCCCAACTACTATGGCTACACCTTC	CASSSSTPNYYGYTF
TRBJ1-5	-	TRBV6-6	-	TGTGCCAGCAGCCCCCCAAGGGACAATCAGCCCCAGCATTTT	CASSPPRDNQPQHF
TRBJ2-2	-	TRBV5-1	-	TGCGCCAGCAGGGGGGAAAGGACCGGGGAGCTGTTTTTT	CASRGERTGELFF
TRBJ1-6	-	TRBV4-3	-	TGCGCCAGCAGCCAAGAGTCGGCAGGGGCTTCAACCCTCCACTTT	CASSQESAGASTLHF
TRBJ1-1	-	TRBV2	TRBD1	TGTGCCAGCAGGGGACAGGGAGGGACTGAAGCTTTCTTT	CASRGQGGTEAFF
TRBJ2-7	-	TRBV5-1	-	TGCGCCAGCAGCTTGTCAGGGGATTACGAGCAGTACTTC	CASSLSGDYEQYF
TRBJ1-6	-	TRBV6-4	-	TGTGCCAGCAATAAACTCGGTTCCCTTAATTCACCCCTCCACTTT	CASNKLGSLNSPLHF
TRBJ1-2	-	TRBV9	-	TGTGCCAGCAGCCCTCCATTGGGTAGTACGAGGGAAGCTAACTATGGCTACACCTTC	CASSPPLGSTREANYGYTF
TRBJ1-1	-	TRBV4-2	-	TGTGCCAGCAGCCAAGATCCGGGTTTCATGAACACTGAAGCTTTCTTT	CASSQDPGFMNTEAFF
TRBJ1-4	-	TRBV11-2	-	TGTGCCAGCAGCTTTAGCAGGGTACCGGATGAAAAACTGTTTTTT	CASSFSRVPDEKLFF
TRBJ1-5	-	TRBV10-3	-	TGTGCCATCAGTGGGGCAGTGAGCAATCAGCCCCAGCATTTT	CAISGAVSNQPQHF
TRBJ2-7	few	TRBV6-6	TRBD1	TGTGCCAGCAGCCAGACAGGGGGCTCGGGTGAGCAGTACTTC	CASSQTGGSGEQYF
TRBJ2-1	-	TRBV6-1	TRBD2	TGTGCCAGCAGTGAAGGACGGGGACTAGCGGGACCCAACAATGAGCAGTTCTTC	CASSEGRGLAGPNNEQFF
TRBJ2-1	-	TRBV4-3	-	TGCGCCAGCAGAGATAGCTGGAGCTCCTACAATGAGCAGTTCTTC	CASRDSWSSYNEQFF
TRBJ2-5	-	TRBV5-1	-	TGCGCCAGCAGCTGGGCTGTATTTTGGAACAGGGAAGAGACCCAGTACTTC	CASSWAVFWNREETQYF
TRBJ2-1	once	TRBV6-5	-	TGTGCCAGCAGTTACTCGACCGGCGGGGAGCAGTTCTTC	CASSYSTGGEQFF
TRBJ1-4	-	TRBV27	-	TGTGCCAGCAGTTTGAGGGGCTTGAATGAAAAACTGTTTTTT	CASSLRGLNEKLFF
TRBJ2-7	once	TRBV6-6	TRBD2	TGTGCCAGCAGTTACACTAGCGGACCCTACGAGCAGTACTTC	CASSYTSGPYEQYF
TRBJ2-5	-	TRBV6-5	TRBD2	TGTGCCAGCAGAAGCGGGGGGGCAGGGGAGACCCAGTACTTC	CASRSGGAGETQYF
TRBJ1-5	once	TRBV6-1	-	TGTGCCAGCAGTTCCAGACGGGGTCAGCCCCAGCATTTT	CASSSRRGQPQHF
TRBJ2-5	-	TRBV2	TRBD2	TGTGCCAGCAGTGAAAGTCTAGCGGGGCAAGAGACCCAGTACTTC	CASSESLAGQETQYF
TRBJ1-2	-	TRBV10-1	-	TGCGCCAGCAGTGATGACACCTTCTATGGCTACACCTTC	CASSDDTFYGYTF
TRBJ2-7	-	TRBV9	TRBD2	TGTGCCAGCAGCGCCGGACGGGGACTAGCGGGATTCGCGCAGTACTTC	CASSAGRGLAGFAQYF
TRBJ2-5	-	TRBV7-6	-	TGTGCCAGCAGCTTAACCCAAGAGACCCAGTACTTC	CASSLTQETQYF
TRBJ1-1	-	TRBV30	TRBD1	TGTGCCTGGAGTTCCGGGACAGCGAACACTGAAGCTTTCTTT	CAWSSGTANTEAFF